Presented here are 31 T cell receptor beta chains from one specimen sequenced in a study of blood T cell repertoires in COVID-19 (dated by TCRdb to 2018 to 2020). The library came from the immunoSEQ multiplex PCR assay. TCRdb limited this immuneACCESS table to in-frame rearrangements with V and J called. A share of clones is missing; checked studies link under half to unresolved V genes, and the rest is unexplained. The sample contains roughly 120,000 clones, roughly nine tenths of them found a single time. 7.9% of the sample belongs to the ten largest clones. Sequenced: peripheral blood. All receptors derive from a man in his sixties or seventies who had recovered from COVID-19.

The chain joins TRBV24-1 to TRBJ2-3, with 9 bases that match TRBD1. CDR1 KGHDR and CDR2 SFDVKD come from the germline V gene. The CDR3 is 15 residues long. The ends lost 5 bases at V and 4 bases at J; junction bases unmatched: 6. CDR3 protein: CATSAGTGPSDTQYF. CDR3 coding DNA: TGTGCCACCAGTGCAGGGACAGGGCCCTCAGATACGCAGTATTTT.

The chain combines TRBV3-1 (or the pseudogene TRBV3-2) with TRBJ2-7, with no clear D. V was shortened by 1 base and J by 7 bases, with 8 bases between the two germline ends. The CDR3 covers 12 residues. The germline V gene encodes CDR1 LGHDT and CDR2 YNNKEL (reference sequence). CDR3 bases: TGTGCCAGCAGCCAAGGGGCCTGGGAGCAGTACTTC. Encoded protein: CASSQGAWEQYF.

The chain has TRBV29-1 and TRBJ2-1, with 8 bases aligning to TRBD1. Germline-derived CDR1 and CDR2 are SQVTM and ANQGSEA. J gave up 3 bases and V 4 bases, and 5 bases lay outside the gene matches. CDR3 length equals 14 residues. CDR3 sequence: CSVVRTGNYNEQFF. For the CDR3, the DNA is TGCAGCGTTGTGAGGACAGGGAACTACAATGAGCAGTTCTTC.

As DNA, the CDR3 is TGTGCCAGTACAACGAGGCGGGGGTACAATGAGCAGTTCTTC. This encodes CASTTRRGYNEQFF. The chain employs TRBV27 and TRBJ2-1; 7 bases agree with TRBD2. Trimming removed 9 bases from V and 4 bases from J; junction bases left unmatched: 9. The CDR3 length is 14 residues. Germline lookup yields CDR1 MNHEY and CDR2 SMNVEV (reference sequence).

The CDR3 region has the DNA TGTGCCAGCAGCTTGAAACAGGGGGCCTATGGCTACACCTTC. It encodes CASSLKQGAYGYTF. This sequence joins TRBV11-2 and TRBJ1-2; 9 bases align to TRBD1. The V segment lost 3 bases and the J segment 4 bases; nucleotides outside the gene matches: 3. Germline lookup yields CDR1 SGHAT and CDR2 FQNNGV. The CDR3 runs 14 residues.

This clone was detected only once. This chain joins TRBV28 and TRBJ1-3, with D possibly being TRBD1 (6 bases). The CDR3 spans 18 residues. Germline loops: CDR1 MDHEN, CDR2 SYDVKM. V lost 2 bases and J lost 0, with 17 bases in between. The CDR3, as DNA: TGTGCCAGCAGTTTAGATTGGGCAGGGGACAACTCTGGAAACACCATATATTTT. Translating gives CASSLDWAGDNSGNTIYF.

Note on this clone: Other nucleotide sequences in the sample specify the same CDR3. The rearrangement uses TRBV28 and TRBJ1-1; weak D call: TRBD1 (5 bases). This CDR3 has 12 amino acids. Germline loops: CDR1 MDHEN, CDR2 SYDVKM. Trimming stripped 6 bases from V and 5 bases from J, with 10 bases between. CDR3 sequence reads: CASRGLRTEAFF. Here the CDR3 DNA reads TGTGCCAGCAGGGGGCTTAGGACTGAAGCTTTCTTT.

The rearrangement links TRBV6-4 to TRBJ2-2, with D unresolved. The CDR3 loop spans 14 amino acids. Trimming took 4 bases from V and 4 from J, leaving 10 bases between them. Germline-derived CDR1 and CDR2 are MRHNA and SNTAGT. The CDR3 nucleotides read TGTGCCAGCAGTGTCGACTGGTCCACCGGGGAGCTGTTTTTT. Encoded protein: CASSVDWSTGELFF.

The J gene is TRBJ1-1, the V gene TRBV10-2; 9 nucleotides agree with TRBD1. The germline gives CDR1 WSHSY, CDR2 SAAADI. The J segment lost 5 bases and the V segment lost 7 bases, leaving 5 bases of the junction unmatched. This CDR3 is built from 13 residues. CDR3 nucleotides: TGCGCCAGCAAACTGGACAGGGGAACTGAAGCTTTCTTT. The encoded protein is CASKLDRGTEAFF.

In this sample, this clone turned up a few times. The chain uses TRBV29-1 and TRBJ1-2; D is perhaps TRBD1 (6 bases). The V end was cut by 0 bases, the J end by 8 bases, with 19 bases between. Germline V gene data show CDR1 as SQVTM and CDR2 as ANQGSEA. The CDR3 spans 15 residues. The CDR3 sequence: CSVEDGLRGAGGYTF. The CDR3, as DNA: TGCAGCGTTGAAGATGGGCTCAGGGGCGCAGGGGGCTACACCTTC.

The chain recombines TRBV3-1 (or the pseudogene TRBV3-2) with TRBJ1-3; D remains unclear. This CDR3 is built from 14 residues. The V end lost 1 base, the J end lost 4 bases, and 8 bases lay between the germline ends. Germline V gene lookup returns CDR1 LGHDT and CDR2 YNNKEL (reference sequence). This chain's CDR3 is CASSQGGVGNTIYF. The CDR3 nucleotides are TGTGCCAGCAGCCAAGGAGGAGTCGGAAACACCATATATTTT.

The chain is built from TRBV28 and TRBJ2-4; TRBD1 matches at 7 bases. CDR1 MDHEN and CDR2 SYDVKM come from the germline V gene. The length of the CDR3 is 14 residues. The V and J ends lost 6 bases and 4 bases, in that order; junction bases with no gene match: 6. The CDR3 DNA is TGTGCCAGCAGACCTGGGACAGCGAAAAACATTCAGTACTTC. This gives the protein CASRPGTAKNIQYF.

The genes are TRBV10-1 and TRBJ2-7; D ambiguous. Between the trimmed V and J ends, which lost 6 bases and 3 bases, there was a span of 18 bases. Germline V gene data show CDR1 as WNHNN and CDR2 as SYGVQD (reference sequence). CDR3 length equals 15 residues. CDR3 in amino acids: CASSSKWSADYEQYF. CDR3 bases: TGCGCCAGCAGCTCAAAGTGGAGCGCAGACTACGAGCAGTACTTC.

This clone was seen a handful of times. The chain recombines TRBV6-5 with TRBJ2-2, with D perhaps TRBD1 (5 bases). The CDR3 contains 12 residues. V was trimmed by 8 bases and J by 2 bases, leaving 6 bases between them. CDR1 is MNHEY, CDR2 SVGAGI, per germline. The DNA of the CDR3 is TGTGCCAGCCAGGGAAACACCGGGGAGCTGTTTTTT. It translates to CASQGNTGELFF.

V is TRBV10-3 and J is TRBJ1-3; TRBD1 matches at 12 bases. Germline CDR1 reads ENHRY; CDR2 reads SYGVKD. J was trimmed by 1 base and V by 6 bases; bases with no gene match: 22. This CDR3 comprises 22 residues. The CDR3 DNA reads as TGTGCCATCAGCTCTCCGGGACAGGGGGCCTCTGCCAACTCCCAGTCTGGAAACACCATATATTTT. Protein product: CAISSPGQGASANSQSGNTIYF.

The gene calls are TRBV5-1 and TRBJ2-7, with 10 bases fitting TRBD2. Germline CDR1 is SGHRS and CDR2 is YFSETQ. With 4 bases clipped from V and 6 bases from J, the junction kept 10 bases outside the gene matches. This CDR3 is built from 15 residues. This chain's CDR3 is CASSPLAGGAAEQYF. Here the CDR3 DNA reads TGCGCCAGCAGCCCATTAGCGGGAGGTGCTGCCGAGCAGTACTTC.

The chain joins TRBV7-9 to TRBJ1-4; D is unresolved. The CDR3 is 16 residues long. In germline, CDR1 is SEHNR, CDR2 FQNEAQ (reference sequence). V gave up 1 base and J gave up 1 base, with 10 bases separating them. The CDR3 is CASSLGHPLTNEKLFF. CDR3 DNA: TGTGCCAGCAGCTTAGGACACCCTTTAACTAATGAAAAACTGTTTTTT. The full variable domain, completed using reference TRBV7-9 and TRBJ1-4, is DTGVSQNPRHKITKRGQNVTFRCDPISEHNRLYWYRQTLGQGPEFLTYFQNEAQLEKSRLLSDRFSAERPKGSFSTLEIQRTEQGDSAMYLCASSLGHPLTNEKLFFGSGTQLSVL.

This chain links TRBV6-5 with TRBJ1-1; D is perhaps TRBD1 (6 bases). Germline CDR1 is MNHEY and CDR2 is SVGAGI. The CDR3 loop spans 15 amino acids. The V end was cut by 0 bases, the J end by 4 bases, with 12 bases between. CDR3 nucleotides: TGTGCCAGCAGTTACTCGGGGGCGGAAGGCACTGAAGCTTTCTTT. Its protein product is CASSYSGAEGTEAFF.

This clone was seen a few times. This chain joins TRBV2 and TRBJ2-3, with no clear D. The CDR3 extends over 12 amino acids. In germline, CDR1 is SNHLY, CDR2 FYNNEI. V was pared by 2 bases and J by 6 bases, with 6 bases between. The CDR3 is CASSEISDTQYF. The CDR3 region has the DNA TGTGCCAGCAGTGAAATTTCGGATACGCAGTATTTT.

The CDR3 DNA is TGTGCCATCAGGGAGACTAGCGGGGGGTCAGATACGCAGTATTTT. Translation gives CAIRETSGGSDTQYF. This chain uses TRBV10-3 with TRBJ2-3; 13 nucleotides line up with TRBD2. The CDR3 length is 15 residues. J gave up 4 bases and V 6 bases, and 4 bases lay outside the gene matches. The germline CDR1 and CDR2 sequences are ENHRY and SYGVKD.

The V and J genes are TRBV30 and TRBJ1-2; 9 bases align to TRBD1. The CDR3 has 14 residues. Losses at the gene ends were 0 bases for V and 8 bases for J; bases not matched to a gene: 7. Germline V gives CDR1 GTSNPN, CDR2 SVGIG (reference sequence). As DNA, the CDR3 is TGTGCCTGGAGTGTGATGAGGACAGGGGCCGGCTACACCTTC. The encoded protein is CAWSVMRTGAGYTF. The entire variable domain, with the rest obtained from reference TRBV30 and TRBJ1-2, is as follows: SQTIHQWPATLVQPVGSPLSLECTVEGTSNPNLYWYRQAAGRGLQLLFYSVGIGQISSEVPQNLSASRPQDRQFILSSKKLLLSDSGFYLCAWSVMRTGAGYTFGSGTRLTVV.

This sequence joins TRBV7-2 and TRBJ1-1, with D unclear. V gave up 3 bases and J gave up 5 bases, with 10 bases separating them. The CDR3 covers 13 residues. CDR1 is SGHTA, CDR2 FQGNSA, per germline. The CDR3 here is CASSFSEGTEAFF. The CDR3 DNA is TGTGCCAGCAGCTTTTCCGAGGGTACTGAAGCTTTCTTT.

The chain combines TRBV29-1 with TRBJ2-3, with D possibly matching TRBD1 (6 bases). With 7 bases removed from V and 2 bases from J, the gap between germline ends came to 13 bases. The CDR3 runs to 13 residues. Germline V gives CDR1 SQVTM, CDR2 ANQGSEA. The CDR3 region is CSGRTDNTDTQYF. DNA of the CDR3: TGCAGCGGGAGGACAGATAACACAGATACGCAGTATTTT.

As to this clone: One end of the junction varies from germline; a read error may be responsible. This rearrangement joins TRBV27 to TRBJ2-2; D is possibly TRBD1 (7 bases). CDR3 length equals 16 residues. CDR1 is MNHEY, CDR2 SMNVEV, per germline (reference sequence). Here the CDR3 DNA reads TGTGCCAGCAGATTATTTGGCAGGGGGGACACCGGGGAGCTGTTTTTT. It codes for CASRLFGRGDTGELFF.

This clone occurred once. This rearrangement joins TRBV5-5 to TRBJ2-7, with a tentative D call TRBD2 (6 bases). V was cut by 3 bases and J by 1 base, with 8 bases left in between. Looked up from germline, CDR1 is SGHKS and CDR2 is YYEKEE (reference sequence). This CDR3 region has 13 residues. The CDR3: CASSSGLSYEQYF. The CDR3 bases are TGTGCCAGCAGCTCGGGACTTTCCTACGAGCAGTACTTC.

The CDR3 loop is CASSLERGGETQYF. The DNA of the CDR3 is TGCGCCAGCAGCCTGGAAAGAGGCGGTGAGACCCAGTACTTC. V gene TRBV5-1 combines with J gene TRBJ2-5; no firm D call. This CDR3 spans 14 amino acids. Germline V CDR1 and CDR2: SGHRS, YFSETQ. The germline V and J ends were trimmed by 4 bases and 5 bases, with 15 bases remaining between them. The complete variable domain, with remaining parts taken from reference TRBV5-1 and TRBJ2-5, reads KAGVTQTPRYLIKTRGQQVTLSCSPISGHRSVSWYQQTPGQGLQFLFEYFSETQRNKGNFPGRFSGRQFSNSRSEMNVSTLELGDSALYLCASSLERGGETQYFGPGTRLLVL.

The V and J genes are TRBV28 and TRBJ2-4; D might be TRBD2 (6 bases). The length of the CDR3 is 17 residues. Germline-derived CDR1 and CDR2 are MDHEN and SYDVKM. Trimming stripped 3 bases from V and 4 bases from J, with 19 bases between. The CDR3 sequence: CASSFWDLRGVKNIQYF. As DNA, the CDR3 is TGTGCCAGCAGTTTTTGGGATCTTCGCGGGGTGAAAAACATTCAGTACTTC.

V is TRBV28 and J is TRBJ1-1, with 10 bases matching TRBD1. Germline trimming cut 5 bases from V and 7 bases from J; bases unmatched to any gene: 10. CDR3 length equals 15 residues. Germline CDR1 is MDHEN and CDR2 is SYDVKM. This CDR3 is CASSLGTGDYGEAFF. CDR3 in DNA: TGTGCCAGCAGTCTCGGGACAGGGGATTATGGTGAAGCTTTCTTT. Based on the CDR3 plus reference TRBV28 and TRBJ1-1, the full variable domain is DVKVTQSSRYLVKRTGEKVFLECVQDMDHENMFWYRQDPGLGLRLIYFSYDVKMKEKGDIPEGYSVSREKKERFSLILESASTNQTSMYLCASSLGTGDYGEAFFGQGTRLTVV.

This clone was detected a few times. This sequence joins TRBV2 and TRBJ1-3; unclear D gene. Germline V gene sequence: CDR1 SNHLY, CDR2 FYNNEI. The CDR3 covers 15 residues. V lost 1 base, J lost 0 bases, and 7 bases lay in between. For the CDR3, the DNA is TGTGCCAGCAGTGAAGGTAGCAACTCTGGAAACACCATATATTTT. Translated: CASSEGSNSGNTIYF.

This CDR3 is CASSPGGLATYEQYF. In DNA, the CDR3 is TGTGCCAGCAGCCCGGGGGGCCTAGCGACCTACGAGCAGTACTTC. The chain links TRBV5-4 to TRBJ2-7, with D perhaps matching TRBD2 (7 bases). From germline, CDR1 is SGHNT and CDR2 YYREEE (reference sequence). Trimming took off 4 bases at V and 2 bases at J, with 16 bases between the two ends. The CDR3 is made up of 15 amino acids. The whole variable domain, remainder taken from reference TRBV5-4 and TRBJ2-7, is ETGVTQSPTHLIKTRGQQVTLRCSSQSGHNTVSWYQQALGQGPQFIFQYYREEENGRGNFPPRFSGLQFPNYSSELNVNALELDDSALYLCASSPGGLATYEQYFGPGTRLTVT.

The chain carries TRBV15 and TRBJ2-3; 10 bases fit TRBD2. The CDR3 consists of 14 residues. The ends lost 4 bases at V and 6 bases at J; junction bases unmatched: 4. Germline assignment: CDR1 LNHNV and CDR2 YYDKDF (reference sequence). CDR3 sequence reads: CATSNSGRTDTQYF. For the CDR3, the DNA is TGTGCCACCAGCAATAGCGGGAGGACTGATACGCAGTATTTT. Full variable domain (remainder filled in from reference TRBV15 and TRBJ2-3): DAMVIQNPRYQVTQFGKPVTLSCSQTLNHNVMYWYQQKSSQAPKLLFHYYDKDFNNEADTPDNFQSRRPNTSFCFLDIRSPGLGDTAMYLCATSNSGRTDTQYFGPGTRLTVL.